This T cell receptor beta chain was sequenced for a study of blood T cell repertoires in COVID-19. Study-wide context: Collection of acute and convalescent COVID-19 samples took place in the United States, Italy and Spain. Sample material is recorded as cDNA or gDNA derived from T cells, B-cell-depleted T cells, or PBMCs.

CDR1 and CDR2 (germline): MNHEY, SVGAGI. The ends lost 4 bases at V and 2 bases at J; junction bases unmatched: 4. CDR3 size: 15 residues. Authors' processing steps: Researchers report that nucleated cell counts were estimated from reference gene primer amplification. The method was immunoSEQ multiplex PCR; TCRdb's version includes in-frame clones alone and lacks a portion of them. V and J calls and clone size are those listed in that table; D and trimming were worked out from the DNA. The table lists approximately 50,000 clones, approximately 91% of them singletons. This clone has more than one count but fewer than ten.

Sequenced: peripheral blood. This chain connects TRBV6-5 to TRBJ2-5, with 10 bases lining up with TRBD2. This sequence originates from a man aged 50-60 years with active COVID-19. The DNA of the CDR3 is TGTGCCAGCAGTTCACCAGCGGGAGGGCAAGAGACCCAGTACTTC. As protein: CASSSPAGGQETQYF.